This entry lists 26 T cell receptor beta chains sequenced from one sample in a study of T-cell reconstitution after alpha-beta-depleted transplantation in children. This sample's TCRbeta library carried unique molecular identifier barcodes. TCRdb independently ran MiXCR on the PCR reads; one entry per CDR3 protein. The data hold a few hundred thousand distinct CDR3 sequences, with 10% to 13% observed a single time. This specimen consisted of PBMCs from the stem cell graft donor, obtained from the stem cell graft. These TCRs come from a human donor who donated a stem cell graft to a child with acute lymphoblastic leukemia.

This clonotype has only a few counts. The rearrangement links TRBV7-8 to TRBJ1-5, with TRBD1 identical over 9 bases. CDR3 size: 13 residues. Germline CDR1 is SGHVS and CDR2 is FQNEAQ. Unmatched junction bases numbered 2, after V lost 5 bases and J lost 6 bases. The CDR3 sequence is CASSLQGAQPQHF. DNA for the CDR3: TGTGCCAGCAGCCTACAGGGGGCTCAGCCCCAGCATTTT.

This clonotype was picked up a small number of times. This chain connects TRBV27 to TRBJ2-7; 7 nucleotides line up with TRBD1. Per the germline V gene, CDR1 is MNHEY and CDR2 is SMNVEV (reference sequence). The V gene end was trimmed by 5 bases and the J gene end by 2 bases; junction bases not matched to a gene: 6. The CDR3 extends over 14 amino acids. The CDR3: CASSEGGPAYEQYF. The CDR3 nucleotides are TGTGCCAGCAGTGAAGGGGGCCCTGCCTACGAGCAGTACTTC.

The chain links TRBV4-1 to TRBJ1-5, with D uncertain. Germline V gives CDR1 MGHRA, CDR2 YSYEKL. V lost 1 base and J 0 bases, leaving 7 bases between the germline ends. CDR3 length: 15 amino acids. Written as DNA, the CDR3 is TGCGCCAGCAGCCAAGGCGAATATAGCAATCAGCCCCAGCATTTT. Amino acid sequence: CASSQGEYSNQPQHF.

This clonotype has only a few counts. This chain connects TRBV4-3 to TRBJ2-2, with 9 bases that match TRBD2. Germline assignment: CDR1 LGHNA and CDR2 YSLEER. This CDR3 region has 19 residues. Germline trimming cut 3 bases from V and 4 bases from J; bases unmatched to any gene: 15. This CDR3 is CASSQAPPSSGSFTGELFF. The CDR3 region has the DNA TGCGCCAGCAGCCAGGCTCCACCCAGTAGCGGGAGTTTCACCGGGGAGCTGTTTTTT.

This clonotype was found a few times. J is TRBJ2-1 and V is TRBV6-5, with TRBD2 identical over 10 bases. This CDR3 is 17 amino acids long. V trimming: 2 bases; J trimming: 8 bases; junction bases outside the gene matches: 12. Germline loops: CDR1 MNHEY, CDR2 SVGAGI. CDR3 nucleotides: TGTGCCAGCAGTTACGGCCCTAGCGGGAGTGCCCCTTATGAGCAGTTCTTC. As protein: CASSYGPSGSAPYEQFF.

This chain joins TRBV24-1 and TRBJ2-5; 7 bases map to TRBD2. The germline gives CDR1 KGHDR, CDR2 SFDVKD. With 6 bases clipped from V and 4 bases from J, the junction kept 7 bases outside the gene matches. CDR3 length: 14 residues. The DNA for the CDR3 is TGTGCCACCAGTAGCGGGACGCCCGGAGAGACCCAGTACTTC. Protein sequence: CATSSGTPGETQYF.

CDR3 bases: TGCAGTGCTAGACACCTAGAGATACTAGCGGACACCCAAGAGACCCAGTACTTC. Its translation: CSARHLEILADTQETQYF. The chain couples TRBV20-1 to TRBJ2-5, with 8 bases identical to TRBD2. There are 18 residues in the CDR3. Unmatched junction bases numbered 15, after V lost 2 bases and J lost 1 base. Germline V lookup: CDR1 DFQATT, CDR2 SNEGSKA (reference sequence).

This clonotype was detected many times. The chain couples TRBV30 to TRBJ1-1; no firm D call. The CDR3 sequence is 15 residues long. In germline, CDR1 is GTSNPN, CDR2 SVGIG (reference sequence). Trimming left V 2 bases short and J 1 base short, with 14 bases between. In nucleotides, the CDR3 is TGTGCCTGGAGTTTCTTTCGACTCTCGAACACTGAAGCTTTCTTT. Translating gives CAWSFFRLSNTEAFF.

The CDR3 reads CASSHTSGGTDTQYF. Here the CDR3 DNA reads TGCGCCAGCAGCCACACTAGCGGGGGCACAGATACGCAGTATTTT. The chain combines TRBV4-1 with TRBJ2-3, with TRBD2 identical over 10 bases. The ends lost 3 bases at V and 1 base at J; junction bases unmatched: 1. The CDR3 sequence is 15 residues long. Looked up from germline, CDR1 is MGHRA and CDR2 is YSYEKL.

This clonotype was seen at least ten times. The rearrangement uses TRBV7-3 and TRBJ2-1, with 10 positions matching TRBD1. The CDR3 spans 18 residues. With 3 bases clipped from V and 1 base from J, the junction kept 9 bases outside the gene matches. Germline lookup yields CDR1 SGHTA and CDR2 FQGTGA. The CDR3 bases are TGTGCCAGCAGCTTTAAACCCCGACAGGGGGCGTCCTACAATGAGCAGTTCTTC. Protein sequence: CASSFKPRQGASYNEQFF.

The rearrangement uses TRBV28 and TRBJ1-2, with D tentatively TRBD1 (5 bases). The CDR3 runs to 12 residues. The V end lost 1 base, the J end lost 8 bases, and 8 bases lay between the germline ends. Germline V gene data show CDR1 as MDHEN and CDR2 as SYDVKM. CDR3 sequence reads: CASSLSRGGYTF. CDR3 DNA: TGTGCCAGCAGTTTATCCCGGGGGGGCTACACCTTC.

This clonotype was seen many times. The chain joins TRBV7-9 to TRBJ2-7, with 14 bases identical to TRBD2. Trimming removed 3 bases from V and 4 bases from J; junction bases left unmatched: 8. Germline CDR1 reads SEHNR; CDR2 reads FQNEAQ (reference sequence). This CDR3 comprises 17 residues. DNA of the CDR3: TGTGCCAGCAGCTTGGACCGGGGACTAGCGGGAGTTTACGAGCAGTACTTC. Its protein is CASSLDRGLAGVYEQYF.

In this sample, this clonotype turned up many times. The chain links TRBV29-1 to TRBJ2-7, with 7 positions matching TRBD1. Germline-derived CDR1 and CDR2 are SQVTM and ANQGSEA. V trimming: 7 bases; J trimming: 6 bases; junction bases outside the gene matches: 12. This CDR3 comprises 13 residues. The chain's CDR3 is CSAERQGSSEQYF. DNA for the CDR3: TGCAGCGCCGAACGACAGGGAAGCTCCGAGCAGTACTTC.

This clonotype showed up many times. The CDR3 region is CASSQDSGEGPGSYEQYF. CDR3 sequence (DNA): TGTGCCAGCAGCCAAGATTCGGGGGAGGGTCCGGGGAGCTACGAGCAGTACTTC. V and J are TRBV4-2 and TRBJ2-7; 7 bases map to TRBD2. The germline CDR1 and CDR2 sequences are LGHNA and YNFKEQ. CDR3 length: 18 amino acids. Germline trimming cut 0 bases from V and 3 bases from J; bases unmatched to any gene: 14.

This clonotype occurred many times. The V call is TRBV5-6, the J call TRBJ1-1; D call uncertain. The CDR3 totals 15 residues. Germline V lookup: CDR1 SGHDT, CDR2 YYEEEE. V shed 1 base and J shed 3 bases, with 13 bases lying between them. CDR3 DNA: TGTGCCAGCAGCTTGAGGACCCGGCGAGACACTGAAGCTTTCTTT. Its protein product is CASSLRTRRDTEAFF.

V usage is TRBV6-1 and J usage is TRBJ2-3, with TRBD2 matching over 9 bases. CDR3 size: 14 residues. V gave up 6 bases and J gave up 4 bases; unmatched junction bases: 5. The germline gives CDR1 MNHNS, CDR2 SASEGT. The CDR3: CASRISGSADTQYF. The CDR3 bases are TGTGCCAGCAGGATTAGCGGGAGTGCAGATACGCAGTATTTT.

This clonotype was counted ten times or more. The chain carries TRBV5-5 and TRBJ2-1; D remains unclear. With 7 bases removed from V and 0 bases from J, the gap between germline ends came to 14 bases. The germline V gene encodes CDR1 SGHKS and CDR2 YYEKEE (reference sequence). CDR3 length equals 15 residues. For the CDR3, the DNA is TGTGCCAGCGGCGCCTTTATGGGCTCCTACAATGAGCAGTTCTTC. It codes for CASGAFMGSYNEQFF.

This clonotype has more than one count but fewer than ten. This chain links TRBV27 with TRBJ1-2; 8 nucleotides agree with TRBD1. Trimming at V came to 3 bases and at J to 0 bases, leaving 3 bases not matched to a gene. Germline V gene sequence: CDR1 MNHEY, CDR2 SMNVEV (reference sequence). This CDR3 has 15 amino acids. CDR3 loop: CASSFQGASNYGYTF. DNA of the CDR3: TGTGCCAGCAGTTTCCAGGGGGCATCTAACTATGGCTACACCTTC.

This clonotype was counted only a few times. This sequence joins TRBV7-8 and TRBJ1-5; 9 nucleotides match TRBD1. The CDR3 is 14 residues long. Germline V gene sequence: CDR1 SGHVS, CDR2 FQNEAQ. The J segment lost 5 bases and the V segment lost 5 bases, leaving 4 bases of the junction unmatched. The chain's CDR3 is CASSTRTGDQPQHF. CDR3 in DNA: TGTGCCAGCAGCACACGGACAGGGGATCAGCCCCAGCATTTT.

This clonotype was observed a few times. The chain couples TRBV7-9 to TRBJ2-4; 10 nucleotides line up with TRBD1. The ends lost 9 bases at V and 3 bases at J; junction bases unmatched: 11. This CDR3 has 16 amino acids. Germline CDR1 SEHNR, CDR2 FQNEAQ (reference sequence). The DNA of the CDR3 is TGTGCCAGTACTACGTGGGACAGGGGTGACAAAAACATTCAGTACTTC. It specifies CASTTWDRGDKNIQYF. Looking up the rest from reference TRBV7-9 and TRBJ2-4 gives the full variable domain: DTGVSQNPRHKITKRGQNVTFRCDPISEHNRLYWYRQTLGQGPEFLTYFQNEAQLEKSRLLSDRFSAERPKGSFSTLEIQRTEQGDSAMYLCASTTWDRGDKNIQYFGAGTRLSVL.

This clonotype was found many times. CDR3 sequence: CSVAGGYNQPQHF. The CDR3 coding sequence is TGCAGCGTTGCAGGGGGGTACAATCAGCCCCAGCATTTT. The chain is built from TRBV29-1 and TRBJ1-5; 7 positions match TRBD1. The V and J ends lost 4 bases and 3 bases, in that order; junction bases with no gene match: 3. The V gene's germline CDR1 is SQVTM and CDR2 ANQGSEA. The CDR3 length is 13 residues.

CDR3 residues: CASSSGVRTEAFF. The DNA for the CDR3 is TGTGCCAGCAGCTCAGGGGTAAGGACTGAAGCTTTCTTT. This chain connects TRBV5-4 to TRBJ1-1; a possible D gene is TRBD1 (6 bases). Germline V gene sequence: CDR1 SGHNT, CDR2 YYREEE (reference sequence). The V end was cut by 3 bases, the J end by 5 bases, with 11 bases between. The CDR3 length is 13 residues.

This clonotype has more than one count but fewer than ten. Written as DNA, the CDR3 is TGTGCCACCAGCAGCAAAGGTCCGACAGAGACCTTTCAGTACTTC. Protein: CATSSKGPTETFQYF. This chain links TRBV15 with TRBJ2-4; D possibly corresponds to TRBD1 (5 bases). CDR3 size: 15 residues. CDR1 LNHNV and CDR2 YYDKDF come from the germline V gene (reference sequence). Trimming pared 3 bases from V and 11 bases from J, leaving 20 bases between.

The chain carries TRBV7-2 and TRBJ2-7; 9 bases align to TRBD2. V trimming: 3 bases; J trimming: 5 bases; junction bases outside the gene matches: 8. Germline-derived CDR1 and CDR2 are SGHTA and FQGNSA. The CDR3 covers 15 residues. Written as DNA, the CDR3 is TGTGCCAGCAGCTTCGGCGGGAGGGCATTACACGAGCAGTACTTC. This translates into CASSFGGRALHEQYF.

The chain employs TRBV4-2 and TRBJ2-2; 7 nucleotides align to TRBD2. After removal of 0 bases from V and 0 bases from J, the junction contained 10 bases not matched to a gene. The CDR3 loop spans 19 amino acids. Germline loops: CDR1 LGHNA, CDR2 YNFKEQ. The CDR3 is CASSQDPLARIANTGELFF. The CDR3, as DNA: TGTGCCAGCAGCCAAGATCCACTAGCGCGCATTGCGAACACCGGGGAGCTGTTTTTT.

The V call is TRBV4-3, the J call TRBJ2-7, with 11 bases aligning to TRBD1. Germline trimming cut 3 bases from V and 5 bases from J; bases unmatched to any gene: 9. This CDR3 contains 16 residues. The V gene's germline CDR1 is LGHNA and CDR2 YSLEER. CDR3 sequence (DNA): TGCGCCAGCAGCCAGGATAGGACAGGGGGCATCAACGAGCAGTACTTC. This gives the protein CASSQDRTGGINEQYF.